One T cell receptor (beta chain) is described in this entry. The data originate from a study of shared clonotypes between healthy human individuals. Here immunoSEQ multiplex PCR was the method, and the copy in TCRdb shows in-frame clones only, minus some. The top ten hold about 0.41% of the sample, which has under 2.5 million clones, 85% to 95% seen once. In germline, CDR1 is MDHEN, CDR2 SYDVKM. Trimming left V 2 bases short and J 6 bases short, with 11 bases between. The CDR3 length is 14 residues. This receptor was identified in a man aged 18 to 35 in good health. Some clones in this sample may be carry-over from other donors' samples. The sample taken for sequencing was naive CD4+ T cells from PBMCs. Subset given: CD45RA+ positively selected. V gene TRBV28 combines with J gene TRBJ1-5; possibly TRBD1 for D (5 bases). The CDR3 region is CASSLVQGTQPQHF. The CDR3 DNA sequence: TGTGCCAGCAGTTTAGTTCAGGGAACTCAGCCCCAGCATTTT.